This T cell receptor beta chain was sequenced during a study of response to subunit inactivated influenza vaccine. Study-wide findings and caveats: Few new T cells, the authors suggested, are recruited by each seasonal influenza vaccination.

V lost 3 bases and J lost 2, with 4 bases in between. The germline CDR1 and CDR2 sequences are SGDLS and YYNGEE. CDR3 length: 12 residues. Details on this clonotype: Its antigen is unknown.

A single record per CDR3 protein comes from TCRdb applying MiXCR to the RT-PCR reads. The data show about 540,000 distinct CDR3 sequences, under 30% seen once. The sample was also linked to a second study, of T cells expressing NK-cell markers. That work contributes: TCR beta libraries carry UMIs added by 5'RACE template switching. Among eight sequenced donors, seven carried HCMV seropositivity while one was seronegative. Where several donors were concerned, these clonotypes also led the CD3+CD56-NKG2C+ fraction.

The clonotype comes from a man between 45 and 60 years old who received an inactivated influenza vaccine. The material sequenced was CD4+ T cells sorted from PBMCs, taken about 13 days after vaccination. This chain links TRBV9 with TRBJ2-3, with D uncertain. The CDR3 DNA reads TGTGCCAGCAGCGGAGCCACAGATACGCAGTATTTT. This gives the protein CASSGATDTQYF.